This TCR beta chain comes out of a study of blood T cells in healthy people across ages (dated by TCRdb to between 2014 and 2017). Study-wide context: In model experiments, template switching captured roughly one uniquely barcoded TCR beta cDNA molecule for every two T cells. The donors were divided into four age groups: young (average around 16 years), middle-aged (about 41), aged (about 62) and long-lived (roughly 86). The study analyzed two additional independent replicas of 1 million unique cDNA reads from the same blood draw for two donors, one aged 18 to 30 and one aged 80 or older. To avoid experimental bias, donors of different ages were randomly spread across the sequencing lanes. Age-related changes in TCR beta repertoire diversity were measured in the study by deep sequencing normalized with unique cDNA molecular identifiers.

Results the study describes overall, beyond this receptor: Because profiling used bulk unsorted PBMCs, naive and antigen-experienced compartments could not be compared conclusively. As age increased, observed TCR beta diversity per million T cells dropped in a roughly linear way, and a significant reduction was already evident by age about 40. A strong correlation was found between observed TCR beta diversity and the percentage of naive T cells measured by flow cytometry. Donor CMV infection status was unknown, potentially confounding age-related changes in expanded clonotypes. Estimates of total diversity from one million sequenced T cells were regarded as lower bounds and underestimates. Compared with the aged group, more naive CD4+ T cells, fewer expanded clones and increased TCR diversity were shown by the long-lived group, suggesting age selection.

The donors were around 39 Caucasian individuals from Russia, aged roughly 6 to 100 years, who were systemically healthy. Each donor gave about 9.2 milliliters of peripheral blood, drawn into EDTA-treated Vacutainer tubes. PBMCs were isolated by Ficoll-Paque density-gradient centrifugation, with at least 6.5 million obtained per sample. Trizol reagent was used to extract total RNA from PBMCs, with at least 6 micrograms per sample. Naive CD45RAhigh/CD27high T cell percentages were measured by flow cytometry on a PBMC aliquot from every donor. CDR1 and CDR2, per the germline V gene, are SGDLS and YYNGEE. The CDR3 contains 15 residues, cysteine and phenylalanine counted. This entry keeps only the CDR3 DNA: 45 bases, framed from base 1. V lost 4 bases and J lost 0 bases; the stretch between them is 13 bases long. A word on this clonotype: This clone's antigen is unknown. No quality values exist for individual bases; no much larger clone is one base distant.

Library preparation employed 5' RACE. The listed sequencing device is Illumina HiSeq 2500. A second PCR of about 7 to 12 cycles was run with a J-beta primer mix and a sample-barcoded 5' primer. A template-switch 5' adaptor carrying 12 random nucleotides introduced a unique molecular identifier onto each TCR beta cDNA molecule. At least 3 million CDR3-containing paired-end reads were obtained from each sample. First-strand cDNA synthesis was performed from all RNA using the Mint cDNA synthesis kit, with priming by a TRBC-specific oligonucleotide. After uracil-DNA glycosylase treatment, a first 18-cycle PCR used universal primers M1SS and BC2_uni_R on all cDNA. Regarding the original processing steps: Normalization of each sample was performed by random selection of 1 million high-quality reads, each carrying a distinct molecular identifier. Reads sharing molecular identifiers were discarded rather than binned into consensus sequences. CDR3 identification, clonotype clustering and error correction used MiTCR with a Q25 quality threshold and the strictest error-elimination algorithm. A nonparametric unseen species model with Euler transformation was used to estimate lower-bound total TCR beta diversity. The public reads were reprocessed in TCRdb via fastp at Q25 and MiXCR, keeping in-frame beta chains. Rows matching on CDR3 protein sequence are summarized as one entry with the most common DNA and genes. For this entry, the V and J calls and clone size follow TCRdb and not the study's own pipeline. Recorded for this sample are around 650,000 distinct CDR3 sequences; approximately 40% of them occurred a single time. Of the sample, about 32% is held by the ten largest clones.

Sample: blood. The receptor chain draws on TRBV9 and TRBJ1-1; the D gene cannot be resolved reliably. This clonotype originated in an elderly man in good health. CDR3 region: CASSLPTALNTEAFF. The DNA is TGTGCCAGCAGCCTACCGACCGCATTGAACACTGAAGCTTTCTTT.